A single sample is the source of the 26 T cell receptor beta chains below, sequenced in a study of cytomegalovirus exposure and HLA in healthy donors (dated by TCRdb to about 2017). Library generation was performed with the immunoSEQ multiplex PCR assay. The multiplex PCR relied on a mix of 60 forward primers for TCR Vbeta segments and 13 reverse primers for TCR Jbeta segments. TCRdb carries this immuneACCESS record with in-frame sequences only. Its versions omit some clonotypes, under half of them owing to an unresolved V gene in the studies checked, with the rest unexplained. The sample table lists over 85,000 clones, roughly 80% of them with a count of one. Jointly, the top ten make up roughly 8% of the sample. Sequencing was performed on PBMCs. The origin of the receptors is a female donor in good health and CMV-seronegative.

The chain combines TRBV5-6 with TRBJ1-5, with a weak D call TRBD1 (5 bases). CDR1 is SGHDT, CDR2 YYEEEE, per germline. Trimming pared 4 bases from V and 2 bases from J, leaving 16 bases between. This CDR3 contains 16 residues. CDR3 sequence (DNA): TGTGCCAGCAGCCCGCGACAGTTGTCTGGCAATCAGCCCCAGCATTTT. Translation gives CASSPRQLSGNQPQHF.

The rearrangement links TRBV29-1 to TRBJ2-1; perhaps TRBD1 as D (6 bases). The CDR3 has 15 residues. In germline, CDR1 is SQVTM, CDR2 ANQGSEA. V gave up 3 bases and J gave up 2 bases, with 14 bases separating them. This chain's CDR3 is CSVEVGRGPYNEQFF. The CDR3 nucleotides read TGCAGCGTTGAGGTTGGCAGGGGCCCCTACAATGAGCAGTTCTTC.

The chain joins TRBV11-2 to TRBJ2-5, with D possibly TRBD2 on 6 matching bases. Trimming left V 9 bases short and J 3 bases short, with 14 bases between. The CDR3 totals 13 residues. CDR1 SGHAT and CDR2 FQNNGV come from the germline V gene. The CDR3 DNA reads TGTGCCAGTTCCGACGGAGGGAAAGAGACCCAGTACTTC. Its translation: CASSDGGKETQYF.

The CDR3 spells CASSLGTPSYNEQFF. The CDR3 DNA reads TGTGCCAGCAGTTTAGGGACTCCTTCCTACAATGAGCAGTTCTTC. The chain combines TRBV28 with TRBJ2-1; a possible D gene is TRBD2 (6 bases). This CDR3 region has 15 residues. Per germline, CDR1 MDHEN and CDR2 SYDVKM. V shed 2 bases and J shed 1 base, with 9 bases lying between them.

The gene calls are TRBV9 and TRBJ2-7; 7 nucleotides agree with TRBD1. The length of the CDR3 is 15 residues. Germline V gene data show CDR1 as SGDLS and CDR2 as YYNGEE. The ends lost 2 bases at V and 2 bases at J; junction bases unmatched: 7. CDR3 region: CASSVAGTATYEQYF. The CDR3 DNA reads TGTGCCAGCAGCGTCGCCGGGACAGCTACCTACGAGCAGTACTTC. Complete variable domain (other parts from reference TRBV9 and TRBJ2-7): DSGVTQTPKHLITATGQRVTLRCSPRSGDLSVYWYQQSLDQGLQFLIQYYNGEERAKGNILERFSAQQFPDLHSELNLSSLELGDSALYFCASSVAGTATYEQYFGPGTRLTVT.

This clone turned up a few times. This CDR3 is also generated by other DNA sequences in the sample. The chain is built from TRBV27 and TRBJ1-4; D is possibly TRBD1 (6 bases). Germline V lookup: CDR1 MNHEY, CDR2 SMNVEV (reference sequence). Trimming took off 4 bases at V and 3 bases at J, with 12 bases between the two ends. The CDR3 has 15 amino acids. Here the CDR3 DNA reads TGTGCCAGCAGTTACATACAGGGATCTAATGAAAAACTGTTTTTT. Translation: CASSYIQGSNEKLFF.

The sample holds one count of this clone. The chain is built from TRBV5-1 and TRBJ2-5; a possible D gene is TRBD2 (7 bases). Deletions cut 1 base from V and 4 bases from J, with 17 bases between. CDR1 is SGHRS, CDR2 YFSETQ, per germline. The CDR3 is 16 residues long. CDR3 sequence reads: CASSLMSGEGTETQYF. The CDR3, as DNA: TGCGCCAGCAGCTTGATGTCAGGGGAGGGAACAGAGACCCAGTACTTC.

The V gene is TRBV7-8, the J gene TRBJ2-3, with D unclear. V lost 7 bases and J lost 1, with 12 bases in between. Germline V gives CDR1 SGHVS, CDR2 FQNEAQ. This CDR3 spans 14 amino acids. The CDR3 sequence: CASTRRYGTDTQYF. CDR3 DNA: TGTGCCAGCACGAGGCGGTACGGCACAGATACGCAGTATTTT.

The rearrangement links TRBV7-2 to TRBJ1-2; 8 positions agree with TRBD1. The CDR3 is 13 amino acids. Germline CDR1 SGHTA, CDR2 FQGNSA. V was clipped by 1 base and J by 9 bases; unmatched bases: 4. As DNA, the CDR3 is TGTGCCAGCAGCTTAGAGGACAGGGCGCGCTACACCTTC. Protein product: CASSLEDRARYTF.

The chain combines TRBV7-2 with TRBJ1-1; D ambiguous. Germline V gives CDR1 SGHTA, CDR2 FQGNSA. The CDR3 length is 13 residues. V dropped 4 bases and J dropped 0 bases, with 6 bases sitting between them. As DNA, the CDR3 is TGTGCCAGCAGCTCCCGGTTGAACACTGAAGCTTTCTTT. Protein: CASSSRLNTEAFF.

A word on this clone: One end of the junction does not line up with germline, which may come from a read error. The rearrangement links TRBV15 to TRBJ2-7, with 10 bases aligning to TRBD1. Germline V gives CDR1 LNHNV, CDR2 YYDKDF (reference sequence). This CDR3 spans 20 amino acids. CDR3 sequence reads: CATRRGAGQDRGKQQNEQYF. The CDR3, as DNA: TGTGCCACCAGGAGAGGGGCGGGGCAGGACAGGGGGAAGCAGCAGAACGAGCAGTACTTC. The whole variable domain, remainder taken from reference TRBV15 and TRBJ2-7, is DAMVIQNPRYQVTQFGKPVTLSCSQTLNHNVMYWYQQKSSQAPKLLFHYYDKDFNNEADTPDNFQSRRPNTSFCFLDIRSPGLGDTAMYLCATRRGAGQDRGKQQNEQYFGPGTRLTVT.

This chain joins TRBV7-8 and TRBJ2-7; no clear D gene. The ends were cut back, 2 bases at V and 0 bases at J, with 11 bases in the middle. Germline lookup yields CDR1 SGHVS and CDR2 FQNEAQ. This CDR3 comprises 15 residues. The CDR3 sequence is CASSLRPRSSYEQYF. The CDR3 region has the DNA TGTGCCAGCAGCTTAAGGCCTAGGAGCTCCTACGAGCAGTACTTC.

This clone was counted between two and nine times. The J gene is TRBJ1-1, the V gene TRBV2, with D maybe TRBD1 (5 bases). This CDR3 comprises 13 residues. Trimming stripped 4 bases from V and 1 base from J, with 7 bases between. Germline-derived CDR1 and CDR2 are SNHLY and FYNNEI. In nucleotides, the CDR3 is TGTGCCAGCAGTGGCCAGGGGAACACTGAAGCTTTCTTT. As protein: CASSGQGNTEAFF.

The chain couples TRBV6-5 to TRBJ2-7; possibly TRBD2 for D (5 bases). The CDR3 extends over 12 amino acids. The ends were cut back, 2 bases at V and 7 bases at J, with 9 bases in the middle. Per the germline V gene, CDR1 is MNHEY and CDR2 is SVGAGI. Here the CDR3 DNA reads TGTGCCAGCAGTTACGGTGGAGGAGAGCAGTACTTC. It encodes CASSYGGGEQYF.

This sequence joins TRBV18 and TRBJ2-6; D unresolved. V dropped 5 bases and J dropped 4 bases, with 6 bases sitting between them. Germline CDR1 and CDR2: KGHSH and LQKENI. The CDR3 has 13 residues. DNA for the CDR3: TGTGCCAGCTCAACGCAGGGGGCCAACGTCCTGACTTTC. Translation: CASSTQGANVLTF.

This chain joins TRBV9 and TRBJ2-3; possible D gene TRBD2, 6 bases. The germline V and J ends were trimmed by 0 bases and 1 base, with 24 bases remaining between them. The CDR3 covers 20 residues. Germline CDR1 is SGDLS and CDR2 is YYNGEE. The CDR3, as DNA: TGTGCCAGCAGCGTAGGGGCTAGAGATAGGGAGGCGGGACGCACAGATACGCAGTATTTT. Protein product: CASSVGARDREAGRTDTQYF. Drawing the rest from reference TRBV9 and TRBJ2-3, the complete variable domain is DSGVTQTPKHLITATGQRVTLRCSPRSGDLSVYWYQQSLDQGLQFLIQYYNGEERAKGNILERFSAQQFPDLHSELNLSSLELGDSALYFCASSVGARDREAGRTDTQYFGPGTRLTVL.

The chain couples TRBV6-5 to TRBJ1-5; 9 bases line up with TRBD1. After removal of 6 bases from V and 3 bases from J, the junction contained 6 bases not matched to a gene. Germline assignment: CDR1 MNHEY and CDR2 SVGAGI. The CDR3 contains 15 residues. The CDR3 DNA reads TGTGCCAGCAGCAGAGGACAGGGGACCAATCAGCCCCAGCATTTT. Translated: CASSRGQGTNQPQHF.

The gene calls are TRBV21-1 and TRBJ1-1; no check of the table's D call, TRBD1, against the DNA was made. TRBV21-1 is listed as a pseudogene. The CDR3 runs to 16 residues. Written as DNA, the CDR3 is TGTGCCAGCAGCAAAGCCGAGGACAGGGTGGACACTGAAGCTTTCTTT. It yields the protein CASSKAEDRVDTEAFF.

This clone turned up a few times. The rearrangement uses TRBV6-4 and TRBJ2-1; TRBD1 might be the D (6 bases). The CDR3 is 16 residues long. Germline V gene data show CDR1 as MRHNA and CDR2 as SNTAGT. V was cut by 0 bases and J by 9 bases, with 18 bases left in between. This CDR3 is CASSDSGTQITTEQFF. In nucleotides, the CDR3 is TGTGCCAGCAGTGACTCAGGGACACAAATTACCACTGAGCAGTTCTTC.

As regards this clone: The junction does not match germline at one end; this may be a read error. The V and J genes are TRBV7-9 and TRBJ1-5; 10 bases line up with TRBD1. This CDR3 spans 15 amino acids. Germline V gene lookup returns CDR1 SEHNR and CDR2 FQNEAQ (reference sequence). The CDR3 loop reads CSSSLTGGETQPQHF. The DNA of the CDR3 is TGTTCCAGCAGCTTGACAGGGGGCGAGACTCAGCCCCAGCATTTT. Using reference TRBV7-9 and TRBJ1-5 for the parts outside the CDR3, the full variable domain is DTGVSQNPRHKITKRGQNVTFRCDPISEHNRLYWYRQTLGQGPEFLTYFQNEAQLEKSRLLSDRFSAERPKGSFSTLEIQRTEQGDSAMYLCSSSLTGGETQPQHFGDGTRLSIL.

The rearrangement joins TRBV7-9 to TRBJ1-3; no reliable D call. The V gene's germline CDR1 is SEHNR and CDR2 FQNEAQ (reference sequence). The CDR3 covers 17 residues. Trimming removed 0 bases from V and 0 bases from J, with 12 bases in between. DNA for the CDR3: TGTGCCAGCAGCTTAGCGAGTGCCTTTCGCTCTGGAAACACCATATATTTT. It is translated as CASSLASAFRSGNTIYF.

J is TRBJ2-1 and V is TRBV14; 11 bases agree with TRBD2. There are 14 residues in the CDR3. The germline CDR1 and CDR2 sequences are SGHDN and FVKESK. After removal of 0 bases from V and 14 bases from J, the junction contained 6 bases not matched to a gene. The CDR3 nucleotides read TGTGCCAGCAGCCAAGACCGGCTAGCGGGAGGAAAGTTCTTC. Translating it yields CASSQDRLAGGKFF.

This chain joins TRBV5-1 and TRBJ1-1; tentatively, D is TRBD1 (5 bases). The V gene lost 8 bases and the J gene lost 3 bases, with 14 bases spanning the gap. Germline lookup yields CDR1 SGHRS and CDR2 YFSETQ. This CDR3 region has 13 residues. CDR3 sequence (DNA): TGCGCCAGTTCCCTAGGAGGGGACACTGAAGCTTTCTTT. Translation gives CASSLGGDTEAFF.

In its sample, this clone was seen once. Here the CDR3 DNA reads TGTGCCAGCAGCCCGGCGGGAAGGGAGAGTGGTTATGAGCAGTACTTC. The encoded protein is CASSPAGRESGYEQYF. The rearrangement uses TRBV5-4 and TRBJ2-7; possibly TRBD2 for D (6 bases). This CDR3 is 16 amino acids long. Germline values: CDR1 SGHNT, CDR2 YYREEE (reference sequence). Trimming shortened V by 4 bases and J by 7 bases, and 24 bases separated the two germline ends.

The J gene is TRBJ2-7, the V gene TRBV7-9; no firm D call. The V and J ends lost 1 base and 5 bases respectively, with 15 bases between them. This CDR3 region has 15 residues. Germline CDR1 SEHNR, CDR2 FQNEAQ (reference sequence). CDR3 in amino acids: CASSLEATARHEQYF. The DNA for the CDR3 is TGTGCCAGCAGCTTAGAAGCTACGGCCAGGCACGAGCAGTACTTC.

This chain connects TRBV4-2 to TRBJ2-3; the match to TRBD2 covers 10 bases. This CDR3 is 16 amino acids long. Germline V CDR1 and CDR2: LGHNA, YNFKEQ. With 1 base clipped from V and 8 bases from J, the junction kept 9 bases outside the gene matches. The CDR3 DNA reads TGTGCCAGCAGCCAAGGAACTAGCGGGGAGGCAGGTACGCAGTATTTT. Encoded protein: CASSQGTSGEAGTQYF.